The 29 T cell receptor beta chains in this list originate from one sample, sequenced in a study of blood T cell repertoires in COVID-19 (dated by TCRdb to the early 2020s). To prepare the library, the immunoSEQ multiplex PCR assay was applied. Drawn from immuneACCESS, this table holds only the in-frame rearrangements with V and J called that TCRdb kept. Clones are partly lost; checked studies trace under half to an unresolved V gene and leave the rest unexplained. Counted in this sample were under 65,000 clones; roughly 87% of them appeared once. The top ten hold more than 4.5% of the sample. The sample consisted of peripheral blood. The receptors were gathered from a man at least 80 years old in a cohort sampled during active COVID-19.

The rearrangement joins TRBV30 to TRBJ1-6; D might be TRBD1 (6 bases). CDR1 and CDR2 from the germline V gene are GTSNPN and SVGIG (reference sequence). The CDR3 runs 14 residues. The V and J ends lost 7 bases and 3 bases respectively, with 13 bases between them. CDR3 in DNA: TGTGCCTCGAACAGGGCCTACTATAATTCACCCCTCCACTTT. The encoded protein is CASNRAYYNSPLHF.

The chain is built from TRBV11-2 and TRBJ2-5; no clear D. Germline-derived CDR1 and CDR2 are SGHAT and FQNNGV. Trimming removed 0 bases from V and 2 bases from J, with 4 bases in between. The CDR3 is 13 amino acids. In nucleotides, the CDR3 is TGTGCCAGCAGCTTAGATCCACAAGAGACCCAGTACTTC. It translates to CASSLDPQETQYF.

Here the CDR3 reads CASSQGQGGSGEAFF. The CDR3, as DNA: TGCGCCAGCAGCCAAGGCCAGGGGGGTTCTGGTGAAGCTTTCTTT. This rearrangement joins TRBV4-1 to TRBJ1-1; 7 bases are a match to TRBD1. The CDR3 sequence is 15 residues long. With 1 base clipped from V and 7 bases from J, the junction kept 9 bases outside the gene matches. The germline V gene encodes CDR1 MGHRA and CDR2 YSYEKL.

V usage is TRBV7-2 and J usage is TRBJ2-3; TRBD2 agrees at 7 bases. The CDR3 is 16 residues long. Looked up from germline, CDR1 is SGHTA and CDR2 is FQGNSA. J was trimmed by 0 bases and V by 1 base; bases with no gene match: 4. The DNA for the CDR3 is TGTGCCAGCAGCTTAGTTCCGGGGGGTAGCACAGATACGCAGTATTTT. Translation gives CASSLVPGGSTDTQYF.

In regard to this clone: No DNA is shown, since the ends of the CDR3 on it are uncertain; the CDR3 is the one TCRdb lists. The J gene is TRBJ2-5, the V gene TRBV19; TRBD1, the table's D call, was not compared with the DNA. The germline CDR1 and CDR2 sequences are LNHDA and SQIVND (reference sequence). A total of 18 residues make up the CDR3, ends included. CDR3 in amino acids: CASSRLRAGTVTQETQYF.

This chain connects TRBV6-5 to TRBJ2-1; D may be TRBD2 (5 bases). V lost 0 bases to trimming and J lost 4 bases, with 10 bases between them. The V gene's germline CDR1 is MNHEY and CDR2 SVGAGI. This CDR3 contains 15 residues. The CDR3 DNA is TGTGCCAGCAGTTACTCGCGGAGAGGGTACAATGAGCAGTTCTTC. Protein sequence: CASSYSRRGYNEQFF.

CDR3 nucleotide sequence: TGTGCCAGTACCCGGGGAGGGTCAAACGGGGAGACCCAGTACTTC. Protein product: CASTRGGSNGETQYF. The V call is TRBV19, the J call TRBJ2-5, with 7 nucleotides matching TRBD2. The CDR3 loop spans 15 amino acids. V was pared by 7 bases and J by 5 bases, with 13 bases of the junction left unmatched. The V gene's germline CDR1 is LNHDA and CDR2 SQIVND (reference sequence).

The rearrangement links TRBV2 to TRBJ1-3; possibly TRBD1 for D (6 bases). This CDR3 has 14 amino acids. V was shortened by 9 bases and J by 0 bases, with 12 bases between the two germline ends. Germline V gene data show CDR1 as SNHLY and CDR2 as FYNNEI. DNA of the CDR3: TGTGCCAGTGATGCGGGGGCCTCTGGAAACACCATATATTTT. This translates into CASDAGASGNTIYF. The full variable domain, completed using reference TRBV2 and TRBJ1-3, is EPEVTQTPSHQVTQMGQEVILRCVPISNHLYFYWYRQILGQKVEFLVSFYNNEISEKSEIFDDQFSVERPDGSNFTLKIRSTKLEDSAMYFCASDAGASGNTIYFGEGSWLTVV.

V is TRBV12-5 and J is TRBJ1-1; D unresolved. The V gene lost 3 bases and the J gene lost 3 bases, with 11 bases spanning the gap. CDR3 length equals 14 residues. Looked up from germline, CDR1 is LGHNT and CDR2 is FRNRAP. As DNA, the CDR3 is TGTGCTAGTGGTTTAATGGGTGCGGACACTGAAGCTTTCTTT. Amino acids: CASGLMGADTEAFF. Based on the CDR3 plus reference TRBV12-5 and TRBJ1-1, the full variable domain is DARVTQTPRHKVTEMGQEVTMRCQPILGHNTVFWYRQTMMQGLELLAYFRNRAPLDDSGMPKDRFSAEMPDATLATLKIQPSEPRDSAVYFCASGLMGADTEAFFGQGTRLTVV.

This chain uses TRBV27 with TRBJ2-7; 12 bases match TRBD2. The CDR3 is 19 amino acids. V lost 4 bases to trimming and J lost 0 bases; unmatched junction nucleotides: 13. Germline V CDR1 and CDR2: MNHEY, SMNVEV (reference sequence). Here the CDR3 DNA reads TGTGCCAGCAGTTCAGGACTAGCGGGATCACAAAGGAGCTCCTACGAGCAGTACTTC. Translation gives CASSSGLAGSQRSSYEQYF.

The chain recombines TRBV10-1 with TRBJ2-1, with a weak D call TRBD1 (5 bases). The CDR3 extends over 13 amino acids. Germline lookup yields CDR1 WNHNN and CDR2 SYGVQD (reference sequence). V was pared by 7 bases and J by 9 bases, with 16 bases between. CDR3 bases: TGCGCCAGCAATACTATGGCCCAGGGTGAGCAGTTCTTC. Residues: CASNTMAQGEQFF.

The J gene is TRBJ2-3, the V gene TRBV18; 7 bases agree with TRBD2. V gave up 5 bases and J gave up 1 base; unmatched junction bases: 6. CDR1 and CDR2 (germline): KGHSH, LQKENI. The CDR3 sequence is 15 residues long. The CDR3 DNA reads as TGTGCCAGCTCAGAGAGCGGGGTGGGCACAGATACGCAGTATTTT. Translation: CASSESGVGTDTQYF.

The rearrangement joins TRBV19 to TRBJ1-5, with 8 positions matching TRBD1. The CDR3 has 15 residues. Germline V gene data show CDR1 as LNHDA and CDR2 as SQIVND (reference sequence). With V trimmed by 3 bases and J by 4 bases, 5 bases remained unmatched. In nucleotides, the CDR3 is TGTGCCAGTAGTATTTCCCGGACAGGGAATCAGCCCCAGCATTTT. Protein sequence: CASSISRTGNQPQHF. Variable domain in full (rest from reference TRBV19 and TRBJ1-5): DGGITQSPKYLFRKEGQNVTLSCEQNLNHDAMYWYRQDPGQGLRLIYYSQIVNDFQKGDIAEGYSVSREKKESFPLTVTSAQKNPTAFYLCASSISRTGNQPQHFGDGTRLSIL.

The CDR3 DNA sequence: TGTGCCAGCAGTCCCCCCCCGGGACAGGGTGGTTCACCCCTCCACTTT. Translation gives CASSPPPGQGGSPLHF. The V call is TRBV28, the J call TRBJ1-6, with 9 bases lining up with TRBD1. The ends lost 5 bases at V and 9 bases at J; junction bases unmatched: 11. The CDR3 totals 16 residues. CDR1 is MDHEN and CDR2 is SYDVKM in the germline V gene.

The chain carries TRBV19 and TRBJ2-5, with 7 bases that match TRBD1. Germline assignment: CDR1 LNHDA and CDR2 SQIVND (reference sequence). J lost 7 bases, V lost 4 bases, and 12 bases had no gene match. This CDR3 region has 15 residues. The CDR3 loop is CASSTLSGTVGTQYF. CDR3 DNA sequence: TGTGCCAGTAGTACTCTCTCCGGGACAGTCGGGACCCAGTACTTC.

This clone was observed a handful of times. This chain links TRBV2 with TRBJ1-5; D is possibly TRBD1 (5 bases). The germline V gene encodes CDR1 SNHLY and CDR2 FYNNEI. Trimming removed 6 bases at V and 0 bases at J, with 9 bases between. CDR3 length: 14 amino acids. DNA of the CDR3: TGTGCCAGCAGAGCGACAGATAGCAATCAGCCCCAGCATTTT. It translates to CASRATDSNQPQHF.

The genes are TRBV10-2 and TRBJ2-7; D is undetermined. V was trimmed by 8 bases and J by 10 bases, leaving 12 bases between them. Germline V CDR1 and CDR2: WSHSY, SAAADI. The CDR3 is 10 amino acids. The CDR3 loop is CASGTEVQYF. CDR3 nucleotides: TGCGCCAGCGGAACTGAGGTCCAGTACTTC.

V and J are TRBV5-1 and TRBJ1-2; TRBD1 matches at 7 bases. The CDR3 totals 14 residues. The germline V gene encodes CDR1 SGHRS and CDR2 YFSETQ. V lost 4 bases and J lost 2; bases outside the gene matches: 5. The CDR3 sequence: CASSPGQTNYGYTF. CDR3 DNA: TGCGCCAGCAGCCCGGGACAGACCAACTATGGCTACACCTTC. The full variable domain, completed using reference TRBV5-1 and TRBJ1-2, is KAGVTQTPRYLIKTRGQQVTLSCSPISGHRSVSWYQQTPGQGLQFLFEYFSETQRNKGNFPGRFSGRQFSNSRSEMNVSTLELGDSALYLCASSPGQTNYGYTFGSGTRLTVV.

The CDR3 region has the DNA TGTGCCAGCAGCTTCACAGGGTCGAACACCGGGGAGCTGTTTTTT. It encodes CASSFTGSNTGELFF. The chain is built from TRBV11-1 and TRBJ2-2, with a weak D call TRBD1 (6 bases). V was shortened by 3 bases and J by 0 bases, with 8 bases between the two germline ends. The CDR3 contains 15 residues. Germline V gene data show CDR1 as SGHAT and CDR2 as FQDESV (reference sequence). Supplemented by reference TRBV11-1 and TRBJ2-2, the full variable domain reads EAEVAQSPRYKITEKSQAVAFWCDPISGHATLYWYRQILGQGPELLVQFQDESVVDDSQLPKDRFSAERLKGVDSTLKIQPAELGDSAMYLCASSFTGSNTGELFFGEGSRLTVL.

This chain joins TRBV10-3 and TRBJ1-1, with D perhaps matching TRBD1 (5 bases). There are 13 residues in the CDR3. The germline V gene encodes CDR1 ENHRY and CDR2 SYGVKD. V was pared by 6 bases and J by 3 bases, with 11 bases between. In DNA form, the CDR3 reads TGTGCCATCAGCGGGACTGAAGACACTGAAGCTTTCTTT. It encodes CAISGTEDTEAFF.

CDR3 sequence reads: CASSLSGFYGYTF. CDR3 coding DNA: TGTGCCAGCAGTTTATCAGGGTTCTATGGCTACACCTTC. The rearrangement joins TRBV12-3 or TRBV12-4 to TRBJ1-2; D is perhaps TRBD1 (5 bases). V was cut by 2 bases and J by 4 bases, with 8 bases left in between. The length of the CDR3 is 13 residues.

This clone has just one count. This chain links TRBV29-1 with TRBJ2-7; 11 bases fit TRBD2. The CDR3 consists of 13 residues. In germline, CDR1 is SQVTM, CDR2 ANQGSEA. Losses at the gene ends were 5 bases for V and 6 bases for J; bases not matched to a gene: 6. The CDR3 DNA sequence: TGCAGCGTTCGACATAGCGGGGGGGTCGAGCAGTACTTC. Its translation: CSVRHSGGVEQYF.

The J gene is TRBJ1-3, the V gene TRBV10-1; 9 bases map to TRBD1. The length of the CDR3 is 17 residues. Germline V gene data show CDR1 as WNHNN and CDR2 as SYGVQD (reference sequence). Germline trimming cut 9 bases from V and 0 bases from J; bases unmatched to any gene: 12. The CDR3 is CASKGDRVHSSGNTIYF. In DNA, the CDR3 is TGCGCCAGTAAAGGGGACAGGGTGCATAGCTCTGGAAACACCATATATTTT.

The CDR3 here is CASSRTGAGETQYF. In DNA, the CDR3 is TGTGCCAGCAGTAGGACAGGGGCCGGGGAGACCCAGTACTTC. The chain links TRBV9 to TRBJ2-5; 9 bases agree with TRBD1. CDR3 length equals 14 residues. Germline CDR1 is SGDLS and CDR2 is YYNGEE. Trimming at V came to 5 bases and at J to 5 bases, leaving 7 bases not matched to a gene.

The rearrangement joins TRBV20-1 to TRBJ1-1, with 10 bases fitting TRBD1. The germline V gene encodes CDR1 DFQATT and CDR2 SNEGSKA (reference sequence). V lost 3 bases to trimming and J lost 0 bases; unmatched junction nucleotides: 4. CDR3 length: 15 residues. CDR3 nucleotide sequence: TGCAGTGCTAGTATGACAGGGGGCCTGAACACTGAAGCTTTCTTT. Translated, it gives CSASMTGGLNTEAFF.

This clone was observed a handful of times. V gene TRBV30 combines with J gene TRBJ2-4, with TRBD1 matching 9 bases. CDR1 is GTSNPN and CDR2 is SVGIG in the germline V gene (reference sequence). The CDR3 is 17 amino acids. Trimming cost V 0 bases and J 1 base; bases outside gene matches: 7. This CDR3 reads CAWSVGQGIMAKNIQYF. CDR3 DNA sequence: TGTGCCTGGAGTGTAGGACAGGGGATTATGGCCAAAAACATTCAGTACTTC. The full variable domain, rest sourced from reference TRBV30 and TRBJ2-4, is SQTIHQWPATLVQPVGSPLSLECTVEGTSNPNLYWYRQAAGRGLQLLFYSVGIGQISSEVPQNLSASRPQDRQFILSSKKLLLSDSGFYLCAWSVGQGIMAKNIQYFGAGTRLSVL.

The rearrangement joins TRBV11-2 to TRBJ1-2; D is perhaps TRBD1 (6 bases). Trimming took 2 bases from V and 8 from J, leaving 12 bases between them. CDR3 size: 13 residues. CDR1 SGHAT and CDR2 FQNNGV come from the germline V gene. CDR3 coding DNA: TGTGCCAGCAGCTTACAGGGGACCTTCGGCTACACCTTC. Amino acids: CASSLQGTFGYTF.

V is TRBV11-3 and J is TRBJ2-3, with TRBD1 identical over 7 bases. The germline CDR1 and CDR2 sequences are SGHNT and YENEEA. The CDR3 has 19 amino acids. V lost 8 bases, J lost 0 bases, and 20 bases stayed unmatched. In DNA form, the CDR3 reads TGTGCCAGCCTAGGGGCCCACAGGGGCAGATGGGGCAGCACAGATACGCAGTATTTT. It specifies CASLGAHRGRWGSTDTQYF.

The V and J genes are TRBV6-1 and TRBJ2-7; tentatively, D is TRBD1 (6 bases). Germline V gene lookup returns CDR1 MNHNS and CDR2 SASEGT. CDR3 length: 14 residues. Trimming took off 3 bases at V and 3 bases at J, with 12 bases between the two ends. The CDR3 DNA reads TGTGCCAGCAGTGAGGTGACAGGACGCTACGAGCAGTACTTC. Translated: CASSEVTGRYEQYF.